The source of this T cell receptor (beta chain) is a study of blood T cell repertoires in COVID-19. For the study at large: PBMCs, B-cell-depleted T cells, or T cells were the source of the cDNA or gDNA that made up the material.

Germline V lookup: CDR1 GTSNPN, CDR2 SVGIG (reference sequence). There are 15 residues in the CDR3. V dropped 3 bases and J dropped 10; count of bases not matched to a gene: 11. Assay used: immunoSEQ multiplex PCR; TCRdb lists only in-frame clones, some missing. The table shows tens of thousands of clones, with 65% to 85% occurring only once. Input material: peripheral blood. The receptor was isolated from an older woman with acute or convalescent COVID-19. This chain uses TRBV30 with TRBJ1-4; 10 bases fit TRBD1. Here the CDR3 reads CAWSGPGTGEAKLFF. DNA of the CDR3: TGTGCCTGGAGCGGCCCCGGGACAGGGGAGGCAAAACTGTTTTTT.